The subject of this entry is one T cell receptor (beta chain). In the original workflow: Nucleated cell counts were estimated from reference gene primer amplification. Produced via immunoSEQ multiplex PCR; TCRdb's table is partial and in-frame only. V and J calls and clone size are copied from that table; D and trimming were computed from the DNA. The table shows around 460,000 clones, with approximately 90% occurring only once. The sample is drawn from a study of blood T cell repertoires in COVID-19. Study-wide background: Collection of acute and convalescent COVID-19 samples took place in the United States, Italy and Spain.

The V gene end was trimmed by 2 bases and the J gene end by 9 bases; junction bases not matched to a gene: 14. The germline gives CDR1 MNHNS, CDR2 SASEGT. The CDR3 is 19 amino acids. The sequence derives from a man younger than 30 with COVID-19, enrolled during active disease. The V call is TRBV6-1, the J call TRBJ1-6, with 12 bases matching TRBD1. The sample consisted of peripheral blood. CDR3 in amino acids: CASSESWGQGAPRGSPLHF. The CDR3 DNA reads TGTGCCAGCAGTGAATCTTGGGGACAGGGGGCCCCTCGAGGTTCACCCCTCCACTTT.